This is a list of T cell receptor beta chains from one sample in a study of blood T cell repertoires in COVID-19. Sequencing was performed with immunoSEQ multiplex PCR; in TCRdb, only in-frame clones are kept and a portion is missing. The sample lists some 300,000 clones, around nine tenths occurring once. Sample: peripheral blood. Every receptor here comes from a man between 65 and 79 years old with acute or convalescent COVID-19. CDR3s include the opening cysteine and the closing phenylalanine or tryptophan. A D gene is named only where the DNA matches it firmly. Not all rows give a size; the values are once, few, many and, for expanded clones, a class.

size,D,J,length,V,CDR3,DNA
-,TRBD1,TRBJ1-2,14,TRBV28,CASSSTQGNYGYTF,TGTGCCAGCAGTTCGACACAGGGGAACTATGGCTACACCTTC
-,TRBD2,TRBJ2-3,13,TRBV11-2,CASSSGSSDTQYF,TGTGCCAGCTCTAGCGGGAGCTCAGATACGCAGTATTTT
once,TRBD1,TRBJ2-3,17,TRBV5-1,CASGPGTGGSYTDTQYF,TGCGCCAGCGGCCCGGGGACAGGGGGCTCCTACACAGATACGCAGTATTTT
-,TRBD2,TRBJ2-7,17,TRBV9,CASSPRTSGSPPYEQYF,TGTGCCAGCAGCCCCCGGACTAGCGGGAGTCCTCCCTACGAGCAGTACTTC
-,-,TRBJ2-1,14,TRBV28,CASSRLGSYNEQFF,TGTGCCAGCAGCCGACTAGGTTCCTACAATGAGCAGTTCTTC
-,TRBD1,TRBJ1-1,15,TRBV3-1/TRBV3-2,CASSQTGVMNTEAFF,TGTGCCAGCAGCCAAACAGGGGTTATGAACACTGAAGCTTTCTTT
-,-,TRBJ1-2,11,TRBV29-1,CSVTVNYGYTF,TGCAGCGTAACGGTAAACTATGGCTACACCTTC
-,-,TRBJ2-3,10,TRBV12-3/TRBV12-4,CASTQDTQYF,TGTGCCAGCACCCAGGATACGCAGTATTTT
once,TRBD2,TRBJ2-7,19,TRBV6-2/TRBV6-3,CASSYSLRLAGTQKDEQYF,TGTGCCAGCAGTTACTCCCTCCGACTAGCGGGGACCCAAAAGGACGAGCAGTACTTC
once,TRBD1,TRBJ1-2,15,TRBV5-6,CASSPGTGGTYGYTF,TGTGCCAGCAGCCCCGGGACAGGGGGCACCTATGGCTACACCTTC
once,TRBD1,TRBJ1-2,13,TRBV4-3,CASSPGQGGGYTF,TGCGCCAGCAGCCCGGGACAGGGTGGTGGCTACACCTTC
-,-,TRBJ1-1,14,TRBV9,CASSGVPGRTEAFF,TGTGCCAGCAGCGGGGTCCCGGGGAGGACTGAAGCTTTCTTT
-,TRBD1,TRBJ1-1,15,TRBV6-5,CASRTVDRANTEAFF,TGTGCCAGCAGAACAGTGGACAGGGCGAACACTGAAGCTTTCTTT
-,TRBD2,TRBJ2-1,16,TRBV5-6,CASSWGTSGSVHEQFF,TGTGCCAGCAGCTGGGGGACTAGCGGGAGTGTTCATGAGCAGTTCTTC
-,TRBD1,TRBJ2-7,14,TRBV7-2,CASSIDRAAYEQYF,TGTGCCAGCAGTATAGACAGGGCTGCCTACGAGCAGTACTTC
few,TRBD1,TRBJ1-1,15,TRBV25-1,CASSSRTGKNTEAFF,TGTGCCAGCAGTTCCCGGACAGGGAAGAACACTGAAGCTTTCTTT
-,TRBD1,TRBJ1-1,13,TRBV5-6,CASSRPGGSEAFF,TGTGCCAGCAGCCGCCCAGGGGGCTCTGAAGCTTTCTTT
-,TRBD2,TRBJ2-7,14,TRBV7-2,CASSLVSGEYEQYF,TGTGCCAGCAGCTTAGTTAGCGGGGAATACGAGCAGTACTTC
-,TRBD2,TRBJ2-3,17,TRBV4-3,CASSQKVAGGRADTQYF,TGCGCCAGCAGCCAAAAAGTAGCGGGGGGGCGGGCAGATACGCAGTATTTT
-,TRBD2,TRBJ2-3,17,TRBV10-3,CAISDLAGGTRTDTQYF,TGTGCCATCAGTGACCTAGCGGGGGGAACTCGCACAGATACGCAGTATTTT
-,-,TRBJ1-4,13,TRBV3-1/TRBV3-2,CASSDGTYQKLFF,TGTGCCAGCAGCGACGGGACATACCAAAAACTGTTTTTT
-,TRBD2,TRBJ2-1,15,TRBV5-4,CASSERSGGKNEQFF,TGTGCCAGCTCGGAACGTAGCGGGGGAAAAAATGAGCAGTTCTTC
once,-,TRBJ1-1,13,TRBV28,CASRYRVPTEAFF,TGTGCCAGCAGGTACCGGGTCCCCACTGAAGCTTTCTTT
-,TRBD1,TRBJ1-2,16,TRBV19,CASSIGGTGYSYGYTF,TGTGCCAGTAGTATAGGAGGGACAGGGTATTCTTACGGCTACACCTTC
-,TRBD2,TRBJ2-1,16,TRBV7-2,CASSPSGTSRVNEQFF,TGTGCCAGCAGCCCCAGCGGGACTAGCAGGGTCAATGAGCAGTTCTTC
-,TRBD1,TRBJ2-7,14,TRBV5-1,CASSPTGTSYEQYF,TGCGCCAGCAGCCCGACAGGGACCTCCTACGAGCAGTACTTC
few,-,TRBJ1-4,15,TRBV5-5,CASSIRQWANEKLFF,TGTGCCAGCAGCATACGACAGTGGGCTAATGAAAAACTGTTTTTT
once,TRBD1,TRBJ1-5,13,TRBV28,CASRRTGNQPQHF,TGTGCCAGCAGACGGACAGGGAATCAGCCCCAGCATTTT
-,-,TRBJ2-7,14,TRBV2,CASRREEGRNEQYF,TGTGCCAGCAGGAGGGAGGAGGGACGGAACGAGCAGTACTTC
once,TRBD1,TRBJ1-6,16,TRBV5-6,CASSPYRGRLDSPLHF,TGTGCCAGCAGCCCCTACAGGGGGCGCCTTGATTCACCCCTCCACTTT
-,TRBD1,TRBJ2-5,17,TRBV30,CAWSPFPRQGPQETQYF,TGTGCCTGGAGTCCATTTCCGAGACAGGGACCTCAAGAGACCCAGTACTTC
-,-,TRBJ2-2,15,TRBV9,CASSVQAGNTGELFF,TGTGCCAGCAGCGTACAAGCTGGGAACACCGGGGAGCTGTTTTTT
-,TRBD1,TRBJ2-5,14,TRBV10-3,CAISVQGAWETQYF,TGTGCCATCAGTGTTCAGGGGGCCTGGGAGACCCAGTACTTC
-,TRBD2,TRBJ2-3,16,TRBV5-4,CASKGIEGLATDTQYF,TGTGCCAGCAAGGGAATCGAAGGACTAGCCACAGATACGCAGTATTTT
-,TRBD1,TRBJ1-3,17,TRBV9,CASSVAPGQGYGNTIYF,TGTGCCAGCAGCGTAGCTCCCGGACAGGGGTACGGAAACACCATATATTTT
once,-,TRBJ1-1,17,TRBV7-8,CASSLMEIGQMNTEAFF,TGTGCCAGCAGCTTAATGGAGATAGGACAGATGAACACTGAAGCTTTCTTT
once,-,TRBJ2-4,16,TRBV6-2/TRBV6-3,CASSYLGRSAKNIQYF,TGTGCCAGCAGTTATCTGGGCAGGTCGGCCAAAAACATTCAGTACTTC
-,-,TRBJ1-5,16,TRBV21-1,CASSKASRYSNQPQHF,TGTGCCAGCAGCAAAGCCTCCAGATACAGCAATCAGCCCCAGCATTTT
-,-,TRBJ2-7,14,TRBV12-2,CASRPWDISYEQYF,TGTGCAAGTCGCCCTTGGGACATCTCCTACGAGCAGTACTTC
-,TRBD2,TRBJ2-2,16,TRBV4-2,CASSHHSGSRTGELFF,TGTGCCAGCAGCCACCATAGCGGGAGCCGCACCGGGGAGCTGTTTTTT
-,TRBD2,TRBJ2-1,16,TRBV11-2,CASSLTRSGRGYEQFF,TGTGCCAGCAGCCTCACCCGTAGCGGGAGGGGGTATGAGCAGTTCTTC
-,TRBD1,TRBJ2-7,14,TRBV2,CAGTGTAVSYEQYF,TGTGCCGGAACCGGGACAGCGGTCTCCTACGAGCAGTACTTC
-,-,TRBJ1-1,16,TRBV7-9,CASSTTPGLQNTEAFF,TGTGCCAGCAGCACTACTCCGGGACTCCAGAACACTGAAGCTTTCTTT
few,TRBD2,TRBJ2-4,12,TRBV27,CASSLYGGIQYF,TGTGCCAGCAGTTTATACGGGGGGATTCAGTACTTC
once,-,TRBJ2-2,13,TRBV7-9,CASSPSITGELFF,TGTGCCAGCAGCCCCAGTATTACCGGGGAGCTGTTTTTT
-,TRBD2,TRBJ2-7,15,TRBV6-6,CASSYGSGRSYEQYF,TGTGCCAGCAGTTACGGGAGCGGGAGATCCTACGAGCAGTACTTC
-,-,TRBJ1-3,16,TRBV11-2,CASSLARTAAGNTIYF,TGTGCCAGCAGCTTAGCCCGGACAGCAGCTGGAAACACCATATATTTT
-,-,TRBJ1-5,14,TRBV7-8,CASSLGASNQPQHF,TGTGCCAGCAGCTTAGGGGCAAGCAATCAGCCCCAGCATTTT
-,-,TRBJ2-5,15,TRBV27,CASSPYRGRQETQYF,TGTGCCAGCAGCCCCTACCGGGGGAGACAAGAGACCCAGTACTTC
-,-,TRBJ2-3,11,TRBV7-3,CASAGRDTQYF,TGTGCCAGCGCTGGCCGAGATACGCAGTATTTT
-,-,TRBJ2-5,13,TRBV29-1,CSVDHSPRETQYF,TGCAGCGTTGACCACTCCCCCCGGGAGACCCAGTACTTC
-,-,TRBJ1-5,15,TRBV9,CASSPSGGADQPQHF,TGTGCCAGCAGCCCCTCCGGGGGAGCGGATCAGCCCCAGCATTTT
-,TRBD2,TRBJ2-3,19,TRBV4-2,CASSQELAGEPIITDTQYF,TGTGCCAGCAGCCAAGAACTAGCGGGAGAGCCGATCATCACAGATACGCAGTATTTT
-,TRBD2,TRBJ2-3,17,TRBV28,CASSFPFSGRGADTQYF,TGTGCCAGCAGTTTCCCGTTTAGCGGGAGAGGTGCAGATACGCAGTATTTT
-,TRBD1,TRBJ2-1,16,TRBV7-2,CASSIGQGAGYNEQFF,TGTGCCAGCAGCATAGGACAGGGGGCTGGTTACAATGAGCAGTTCTTC
-,TRBD2,TRBJ2-5,14,TRBV2,CASMPGLALETQYF,TGTGCCAGCATGCCGGGACTAGCTTTAGAGACCCAGTACTTC
-,-,TRBJ2-3,13,TRBV9,CASSVGVPDTQYF,TGTGCCAGCAGCGTAGGAGTTCCAGATACGCAGTATTTT
-,-,TRBJ2-2,21,TRBV6-2/TRBV6-3,CASSSEERQGGLAGRTGELFF,TGTGCCAGCAGTTCCGAAGAGAGACAGGGGGGCCTAGCGGGTCGGACCGGGGAGCTGTTTTTT
-,-,TRBJ2-3,13,TRBV27,CASREVNTDTQYF,TGTGCCAGCAGGGAGGTGAACACAGATACGCAGTATTTT
-,-,TRBJ1-6,15,TRBV5-1,CASSLESGWDSPLHF,TGCGCCAGCAGCTTGGAGTCAGGGTGGGATTCACCCCTCCACTTT